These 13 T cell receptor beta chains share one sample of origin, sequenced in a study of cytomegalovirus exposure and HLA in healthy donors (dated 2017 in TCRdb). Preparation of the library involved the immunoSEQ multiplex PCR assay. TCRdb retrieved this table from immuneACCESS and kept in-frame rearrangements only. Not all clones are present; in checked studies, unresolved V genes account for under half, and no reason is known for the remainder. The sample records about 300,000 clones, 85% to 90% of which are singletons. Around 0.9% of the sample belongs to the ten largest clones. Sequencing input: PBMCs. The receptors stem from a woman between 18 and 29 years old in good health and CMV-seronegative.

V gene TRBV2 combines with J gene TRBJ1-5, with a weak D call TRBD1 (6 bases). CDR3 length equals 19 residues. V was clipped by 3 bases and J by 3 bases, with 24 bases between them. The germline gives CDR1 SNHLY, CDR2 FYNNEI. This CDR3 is CASSDFVRPVTGNNQPQHF. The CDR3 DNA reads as TGTGCCAGCAGTGATTTTGTCCGGCCCGTAACAGGGAACAATCAGCCCCAGCATTTT.

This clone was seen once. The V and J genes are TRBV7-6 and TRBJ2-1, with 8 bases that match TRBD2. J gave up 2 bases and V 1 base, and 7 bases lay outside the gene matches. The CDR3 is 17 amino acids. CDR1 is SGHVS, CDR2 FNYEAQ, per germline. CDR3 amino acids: CASSLDQRERTYNEQFF. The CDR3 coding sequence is TGTGCCAGCAGCTTAGACCAGCGGGAGCGGACCTACAATGAGCAGTTCTTC.

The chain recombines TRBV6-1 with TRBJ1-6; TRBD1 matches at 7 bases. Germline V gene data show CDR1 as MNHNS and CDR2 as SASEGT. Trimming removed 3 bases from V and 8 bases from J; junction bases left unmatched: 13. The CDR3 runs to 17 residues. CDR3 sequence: CASSEWDSPYNYSPLHF. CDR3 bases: TGTGCCAGCAGTGAGTGGGACAGCCCCTATAATTATTCACCCCTCCACTTT.

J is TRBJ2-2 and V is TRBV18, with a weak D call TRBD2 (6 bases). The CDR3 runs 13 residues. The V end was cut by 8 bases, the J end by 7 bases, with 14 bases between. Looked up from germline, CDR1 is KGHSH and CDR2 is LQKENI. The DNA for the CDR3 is TGTGCCAGCACCCTCCGGGAGTACGGGGAGCTGTTTTTT. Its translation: CASTLREYGELFF.

Here the CDR3 DNA reads TGCGCCAGCAGCTACCAGGCCGACTCTGGAAACACCATATATTTT. Its translation: CASSYQADSGNTIYF. The chain employs TRBV5-1 and TRBJ1-3; D gene ambiguous. Trimming pared 3 bases from V and 0 bases from J, leaving 10 bases between. CDR3 length: 15 amino acids. Per the germline V gene, CDR1 is SGHRS and CDR2 is YFSETQ.

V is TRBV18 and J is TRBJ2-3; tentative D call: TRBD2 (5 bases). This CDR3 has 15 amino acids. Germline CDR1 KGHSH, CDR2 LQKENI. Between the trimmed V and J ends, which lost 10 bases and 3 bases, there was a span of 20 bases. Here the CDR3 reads CATRGGSRGTDTQYF. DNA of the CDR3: TGTGCCACCCGAGGCGGTTCGAGAGGGACAGATACGCAGTATTTT.

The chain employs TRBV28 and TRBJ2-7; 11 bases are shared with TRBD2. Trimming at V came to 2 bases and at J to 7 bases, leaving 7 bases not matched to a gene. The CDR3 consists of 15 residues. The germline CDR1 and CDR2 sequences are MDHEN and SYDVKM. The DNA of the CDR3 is TGTGCCAGCAGTTTACTGACTAGCGGGGCCTGGGAGCAGTACTTC. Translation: CASSLLTSGAWEQYF.

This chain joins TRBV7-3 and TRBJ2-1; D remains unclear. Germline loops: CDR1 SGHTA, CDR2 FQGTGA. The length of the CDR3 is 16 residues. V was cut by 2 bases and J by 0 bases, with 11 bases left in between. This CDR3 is CASSLLTSSSYNEQFF. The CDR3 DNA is TGTGCCAGCAGCTTATTGACATCAAGCTCCTACAATGAGCAGTTCTTC.

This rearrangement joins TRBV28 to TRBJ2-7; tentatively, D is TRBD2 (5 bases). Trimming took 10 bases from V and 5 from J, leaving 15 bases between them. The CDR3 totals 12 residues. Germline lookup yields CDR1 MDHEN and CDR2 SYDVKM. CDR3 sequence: CATEGRWDEQYF. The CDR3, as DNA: TGTGCCACCGAGGGAAGATGGGACGAGCAGTACTTC.

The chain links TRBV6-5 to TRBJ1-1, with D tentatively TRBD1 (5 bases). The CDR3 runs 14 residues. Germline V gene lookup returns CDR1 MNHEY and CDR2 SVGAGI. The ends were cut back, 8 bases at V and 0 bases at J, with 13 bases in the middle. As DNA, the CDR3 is TGTGCCAGCTGCAGGGTGGATATGAACACTGAAGCTTTCTTT. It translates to CASCRVDMNTEAFF.

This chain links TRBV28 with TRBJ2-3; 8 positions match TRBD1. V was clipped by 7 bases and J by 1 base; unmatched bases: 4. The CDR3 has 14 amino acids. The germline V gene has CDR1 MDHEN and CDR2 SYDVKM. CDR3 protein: CASKPGQGTDTQYF. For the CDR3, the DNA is TGTGCCAGCAAACCGGGACAGGGCACAGATACGCAGTATTTT.

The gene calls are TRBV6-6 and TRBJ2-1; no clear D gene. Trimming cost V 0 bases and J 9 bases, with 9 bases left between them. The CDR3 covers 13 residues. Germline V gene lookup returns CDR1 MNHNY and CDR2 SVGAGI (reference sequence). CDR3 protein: CASSYSPYSEQFF. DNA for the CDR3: TGTGCCAGCAGTTACTCGCCGTACTCTGAGCAGTTCTTC.

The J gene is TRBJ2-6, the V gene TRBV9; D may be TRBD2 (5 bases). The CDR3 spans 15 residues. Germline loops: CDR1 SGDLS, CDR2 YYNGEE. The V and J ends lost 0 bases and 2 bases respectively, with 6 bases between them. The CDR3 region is CASSVAGTGANVLTF. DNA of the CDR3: TGTGCCAGCAGCGTAGCGGGGACTGGGGCCAACGTCCTGACTTTC.